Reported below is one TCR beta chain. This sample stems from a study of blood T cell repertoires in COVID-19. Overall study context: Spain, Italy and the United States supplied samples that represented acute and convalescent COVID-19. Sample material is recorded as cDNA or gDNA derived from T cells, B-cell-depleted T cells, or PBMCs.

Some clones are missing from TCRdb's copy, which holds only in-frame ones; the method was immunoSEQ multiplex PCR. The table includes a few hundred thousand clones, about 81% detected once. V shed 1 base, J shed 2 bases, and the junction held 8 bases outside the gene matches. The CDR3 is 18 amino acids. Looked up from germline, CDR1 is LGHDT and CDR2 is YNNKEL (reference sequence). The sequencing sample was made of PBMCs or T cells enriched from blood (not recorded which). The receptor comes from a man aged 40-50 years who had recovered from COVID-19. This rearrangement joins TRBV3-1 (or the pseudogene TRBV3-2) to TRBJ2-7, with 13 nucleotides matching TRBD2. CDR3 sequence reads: CASSQVLAGGAPTYEQYF. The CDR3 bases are TGTGCCAGCAGCCAAGTACTAGCGGGAGGGGCTCCGACCTACGAGCAGTACTTC.